This record covers a single T cell receptor beta chain. With 1 base removed from V and 8 bases from J, the gap between germline ends came to 10 bases. CDR3 length: 13 residues. Germline CDR1 reads SGHDN; CDR2 reads FVKESK. The data originate from a study of OX40 agonist ivuxolimab in advanced cancers. At baseline, cycle 4 day 1, and cycle 7 day 1, blood was sampled. TCRdb's copy holds only in-frame clones and misses some; the assay was immunoSEQ multiplex PCR. This repertoire shows tens of thousands of clones, 81% found once; its top ten account for over 4%. The clonotype comes from an adult with an advanced solid tumor such as melanoma, head and neck, liver or kidney cancer. Sample: CD4+ or CD8+ T cells sorted from blood, taken in a trial of the OX40 agonist ivuxolimab. The rearrangement uses TRBV14 and TRBJ2-3; a weak D match, TRBD2 (6 bases). CDR3 in amino acids: CASSQGLGGTQYF. The CDR3 nucleotides are TGTGCCAGCAGCCAAGGATTGGGAGGTACGCAGTATTTT.